The entry below describes one TCR beta chain. The data stem from a study of blood T cell repertoires in COVID-19. Study summary: The origin of the acute and convalescent COVID-19 samples was the United States, Italy and Spain. Sources were T cells, B-cell-depleted T cells, or PBMCs; the material itself was cDNA or gDNA.

This CDR3 is 17 amino acids long. Germline assignment: CDR1 SGHDT and CDR2 YYEEEE. The J segment lost 0 bases and the V segment lost 3 bases, leaving 9 bases of the junction unmatched. As originally analysed: By means of reference gene primer amplification, nucleated cell counts were estimated. Here immunoSEQ multiplex PCR was the method, and the copy in TCRdb shows in-frame clones only, minus some. V and J calls and clone size are as listed in that table; D and trimming were resolved from the DNA. The sample lists tens of thousands of clones; 84% were seen once. The chain employs TRBV5-6 and TRBJ2-3; 8 bases are a match to TRBD2. The sequencing sample was made of peripheral blood. This sequence originates from a man aged 70-80 years with acute or convalescent COVID-19. CDR3 nucleotides: TGTGCCAGCAGCTCCCTAGGCGAGCGGGGGAGCACAGATACGCAGTATTTT. As protein: CASSSLGERGSTDTQYF.